A selection of T cell receptor beta chains follows, all from one sample in a study of T-cell memory formation after mild COVID-19. Each CDR3 protein is one row after TCRdb ran MiXCR on the 5' RACE reads. The repertoire holds hundreds of thousands of distinct CDR3 sequences, with about a quarter as singletons. Input material: PBMCs or a T cell subset sorted from them (not recorded which). The origin of the receptors is an adult woman who had mild COVID-19 (a few samples of this study predate the infection). Cell type and time point are not known. Each CDR3 is given with its conserved first and last residue. The D gene is left open where the match is weak. Where a row states a size, it is once, few, many or the class of an expanded clone; other rows omit it.

j_call | v_call | clone_size | d_call | cdr3_aa | cdr3_nt
TRBJ1-1 | TRBV7-3 | few | NA | CASSLTGARTEAFF | TGTGCCAGCAGCTTAACGGGGGCAAGGACTGAAGCTTTCTTT
TRBJ1-3 | TRBV15 | once | NA | CATSPDFNPGNTIYF | TGTGCCACCAGCCCGGATTTTAATCCTGGAAACACCATATATTTT
TRBJ2-7 | TRBV7-3 | few | TRBD1 | CASSPGTGYGYEQYF | TGTGCCAGCAGCCCGGGGACAGGGTACGGCTACGAGCAGTACTTC
TRBJ2-1 | TRBV9 | NA | TRBD1 | CASSVEGQALNEQFF | TGTGCCAGCAGCGTAGAGGGACAGGCGCTCAATGAGCAGTTCTTC
TRBJ2-1 | TRBV3-1 | few | TRBD2 | CASSQVGRGGYNEQFF | TGTGCCAGCAGCCAAGTAGGTCGGGGGGGATACAATGAGCAGTTCTTC
TRBJ1-1 | TRBV18 | NA | NA | CASSPTLDAGAFF | TGTGCCAGCTCACCAACCCTAGACGCTGGGGCTTTCTTT
TRBJ2-5 | TRBV19 | few | NA | CASKPRGRRQETQYF | TGTGCCAGTAAGCCGAGGGGTAGGCGGCAAGAGACCCAGTACTTC
TRBJ1-5 | TRBV10-3 | NA | TRBD1 | CAISDTTGVQPQHF | TGTGCCATCAGTGACACCACAGGGGTTCAGCCCCAGCATTTT
TRBJ1-5 | TRBV28 | few | TRBD1 | CASIGQGANYNQPQHF | TGTGCCAGCATCGGACAGGGGGCGAATTACAACCAGCCCCAGCATTTT
TRBJ1-1 | TRBV13 | once | TRBD1 | CASSLGADRGYTEAFF | TGTGCCAGCAGCTTAGGGGCGGACAGGGGATACACTGAAGCTTTCTTT
TRBJ2-7 | TRBV12-3/TRBV12-4 | NA | NA | CASSLAGRGYQASDEQYF | TGTGCCAGCAGTTTAGCAGGTCGAGGCTACCAAGCTAGCGACGAGCAGTACTTC
TRBJ2-1 | TRBV6-2/TRBV6-3 | few | NA | CASSYRIGWGTSSYNEQFF | TGTGCCAGCAGTTACCGGATAGGTTGGGGGACGAGCTCCTACAATGAGCAGTTCTTC
TRBJ2-1 | TRBV30 | NA | TRBD2 | CARGLAAYNEQFF | TGTGCCAGGGGACTAGCGGCCTACAATGAGCAGTTCTTC
TRBJ2-1 | TRBV5-1 | NA | TRBD2 | CASSSLAGVTSYNEQFF | TGCGCCAGCAGTTCACTAGCGGGAGTCACCTCCTACAATGAGCAGTTCTTC
TRBJ1-2 | TRBV20-1 | NA | TRBD1 | CSAPNARQGIHGYTF | TGCAGTGCTCCGAATGCCAGACAGGGGATCCATGGCTACACCTTC
TRBJ2-7 | TRBV20-1 | many | NA | CSAQPDSNSYEQYF | TGCAGTGCTCAACCGGACTCAAACTCCTACGAGCAGTACTTC
TRBJ2-7 | TRBV15 | NA | NA | CATSRDSGAEQYF | TGTGCCACCAGCAGAGATTCTGGGGCCGAGCAGTACTTC
TRBJ1-5 | TRBV4-1 | NA | NA | CASSSADIWSGNQPQHF | TGCGCCAGCAGCTCCGCGGACATTTGGTCGGGCAATCAGCCCCAGCATTTT
TRBJ2-4 | TRBV6-2/TRBV6-3 | few | NA | CASRGEKRAKNIQYF | TGTGCCAGCAGGGGAGAGAAACGGGCCAAAAACATTCAGTACTTC
TRBJ1-2 | TRBV20-1 | NA | NA | CSARAKGNYGYTF | TGCAGTGCTAGAGCTAAAGGGAACTATGGCTACACCTTC
TRBJ2-3 | TRBV7-9 | few | NA | CASIRGSTDTQYF | TGTGCCAGCATTCGCGGGAGCACAGATACGCAGTATTTT
TRBJ2-6 | TRBV7-8 | NA | NA | CASSLFQGLSSGANVLTF | TGTGCCAGCAGCTTATTCCAGGGTTTGAGTTCTGGGGCCAACGTCCTGACTTTC
TRBJ2-1 | TRBV11-2 | few | TRBD2 | CASSLDHWAGGHNEQFF | TGTGCCAGCAGCTTAGACCATTGGGCGGGAGGGCACAATGAGCAGTTCTTC
TRBJ2-7 | TRBV5-1 | many | NA | CASSFGANYEQYF | TGCGCCAGCAGCTTTGGCGCAAACTACGAGCAGTACTTC
TRBJ2-7 | TRBV10-3 | few | NA | CAISEGGNEQYF | TGTGCCATCAGTGAGGGCGGGAACGAGCAGTACTTC
TRBJ2-7 | TRBV5-1 | few | TRBD1 | CASSDPGTGDEQYF | TGCGCCAGCAGCGATCCCGGGACAGGGGACGAGCAGTACTTC
TRBJ2-3 | TRBV29-1 | many | NA | CSVGQGGDTQYF | TGCAGCGTTGGCCAGGGAGGAGATACGCAGTATTTT
TRBJ1-5 | TRBV9 | NA | NA | CASSPSGSQPQHF | TGTGCCAGCAGCCCGTCCGGGAGTCAGCCCCAGCATTTT
TRBJ1-1 | TRBV6-1 | few | NA | CASSYSLMNTEAFF | TGTGCCAGCAGTTACAGCCTCATGAACACTGAAGCTTTCTTT
TRBJ1-1 | TRBV4-1 | NA | TRBD1 | CASSQEGTGGNTEAFF | TGCGCCAGCAGCCAAGAAGGGACAGGGGGTAACACTGAAGCTTTCTTT
TRBJ2-1 | TRBV5-1 | NA | NA | CASSTDGTTDARLYNEQFF | TGCGCCAGCAGCACGGACGGGACAACTGACGCCCGACTCTACAATGAGCAGTTCTTC
TRBJ2-5 | TRBV9 | few | NA | CASSVDPRQETQYF | TGTGCCAGCAGCGTGGACCCTAGGCAAGAGACCCAGTACTTC
TRBJ1-2 | TRBV23-1 | few | NA | CASAPRDSNYGYTF | TGCGCCAGCGCCCCCCGGGACTCTAACTATGGCTACACCTTC
TRBJ2-7 | TRBV30 | few | NA | CAWSAGTSYEQYF | TGTGCCTGGAGTGCCGGGACATCGTACGAGCAGTACTTC
TRBJ2-7 | TRBV18 | NA | NA | CASSPPTYEQYF | TGTGCCAGCTCACCACCGACCTACGAGCAGTACTTC
TRBJ1-2 | TRBV20-1 | NA | TRBD1 | CSASDRGQRGYTF | TGCAGTGCTAGCGACAGGGGGCAGCGTGGCTACACCTTC
TRBJ1-1 | TRBV29-1 | NA | NA | CSVPLGTEAFF | TGCAGCGTTCCCCTCGGCACTGAAGCTTTCTTT
TRBJ2-1 | TRBV27 | few | NA | CASSFPLGNEQFF | TGTGCCAGCAGTTTCCCTCTGGGCAATGAGCAGTTCTTC